A selection of T cell receptor beta chains follows, all from one sample in a study of patients and donors after allogeneic stem cell transplantation. One entry per CDR3 protein results from TCRdb running MiXCR on the RT-PCR reads. The sample contains 70,000 to 75,000 distinct CDR3 sequences, approximately 25% of which appear only once. The sample comprised blood, either unsorted or a sorted T cell fraction (not recorded which). These receptors came from a human donor who was either an allogeneic HSCT recipient or a stem cell or donor lymphocyte infusion donor (not recorded which). It is not recorded whose cells these are; they may come from a transplant donor. CDR3s include the opening cysteine and the closing phenylalanine or tryptophan. Each record gives: V gene, J gene, clone size, D gene, CDR3 DNA, CDR3 protein. A D gene is named only where the DNA matches it firmly. Some rows have no size entry. The others give once, few or many, or a class for an expanded clone.

>TRBV12-3/TRBV12-4|TRBJ2-5|once|NA
TGTGCCAGCAGTTTAGAGACCCAGTACTTC
CASSLETQYF
>TRBV7-7|TRBJ2-3|few|TRBD2
TGTGCCAGCAGCGAGGGAGCGGGGGGAGATACGCAGTATTTT
CASSEGAGGDTQYF
>TRBV20-1|TRBJ2-7|NA|NA
TGCAGTGCCTTGACCGGGATCTCCTACGAGCAGTACTTC
CSALTGISYEQYF
>TRBV20-1|TRBJ1-1|NA|NA
TGCAGTGCTAGAGTGAGAGGGCTTAAAAATCTGAACACTGAAGCTTTCTTT
CSARVRGLKNLNTEAFF
>TRBV9|TRBJ2-5|NA|TRBD2
TGTGCCAGCAGCGTCACTAGCGTCGGCGAGACCCAGTACTTC
CASSVTSVGETQYF
>TRBV5-1|TRBJ1-1|NA|TRBD1
TGCGCCAGCAGCTTGGTGGTCACAGGGGATACTGAAGCTTTCTTT
CASSLVVTGDTEAFF
>TRBV29-1|TRBJ1-2|many|NA
TGCAGCGTTGAATCGGGACCTAACTCACGGGGCTACACCTTC
CSVESGPNSRGYTF
>TRBV12-3/TRBV12-4|TRBJ2-1|NA|TRBD2
TGTGCCAGCAGTTTAAGGGGACTAGTGGGTGAGCAGTTCTTC
CASSLRGLVGEQFF
>TRBV3-1|TRBJ2-5|NA|NA
TGTGCCAGCAGCCAACTACTAGGGGTGGTAGAGACCCAGTACTTC
CASSQLLGVVETQYF
>TRBV5-6|TRBJ1-2|medium-sized|NA
TGTGCCAGCAGCTTGGGGTCCGGCTACACCTTC
CASSLGSGYTF
>TRBV7-9|TRBJ1-1|few|NA
TGTGCCAGCAGCTCCAGGTTGGGCAACACTGAAGCTTTCTTT
CASSSRLGNTEAFF
>TRBV4-1|TRBJ2-7|NA|TRBD1
TGCGCCAGCAGCCAAGGGCTGACAGGGACCTACGAGCAGTACTTC
CASSQGLTGTYEQYF
>TRBV18|TRBJ1-1|few|TRBD1
TGTGCCAGCTCACAATACAGGGGGGACACTGAAGCTTTCTTT
CASSQYRGDTEAFF
>TRBV12-3/TRBV12-4|TRBJ1-2|few|TRBD1
TGTGCCAGCAGGGGGGACAGCAACTATGGCTACACCTTC
CASRGDSNYGYTF
>TRBV5-1|TRBJ2-3|NA|NA
TGCGCCAGCAGCCTCGGAATGAGAACAGATACGCAGTATTTT
CASSLGMRTDTQYF
>TRBV5-1|TRBJ1-3|NA|NA
TGCGCCAGCAGCTTGGGGGTGTCTGGAAACACCATATATTTT
CASSLGVSGNTIYF
>TRBV19|TRBJ1-1|NA|TRBD1
TGTGCCAGTAGGAGGACAGGGGAGGATGAAGCTTTCTTT
CASRRTGEDEAFF
>TRBV6-5|TRBJ2-1|many|TRBD1
TGTGCCAGCAGTTATGGGGGGACAGGGACCTACAATGAGCAGTTCTTC
CASSYGGTGTYNEQFF
>TRBV12-3/TRBV12-4|TRBJ1-2|many|NA
TGTGCCAGCAGTTTGGGACGGAGGGATGGCTACACCTTC
CASSLGRRDGYTF
>TRBV5-1|TRBJ1-2|NA|NA
TGCGCCAGCAGTACGGACAATAACTATGGCTACACCTTC
CASSTDNNYGYTF
>TRBV18|TRBJ2-3|few|NA
TGTGCCAGCTCACCAGTAGCTGGGGATACGCAGTATTTT
CASSPVAGDTQYF
>TRBV21-1|TRBJ2-7|NA|NA
TGTGCCAGCAGCAGCCTGCAAACTTACAGGGGAGCAGCCTACGAGCAGTACTTC
CASSSLQTYRGAAYEQYF
>TRBV4-1|TRBJ2-1|NA|NA
TGCGCCAGCAGCCAAGGTCGAGATGAGCAGTTCTTC
CASSQGRDEQFF
>TRBV4-1|TRBJ1-6|few|TRBD1
TGCGCCAGCAGCCTGAACTTAGACAGGGGGATAATAAATTCACCCCTCCACTTT
CASSLNLDRGIINSPLHF
>TRBV12-3/TRBV12-4|TRBJ1-5|NA|TRBD1
TGTGCCAGCAGCATAGACAGGGTAGTAAGGGGCAATCAGCCCCAGCATTTT
CASSIDRVVRGNQPQHF
>TRBV7-9|TRBJ2-7|NA|NA
TGTGCCAGCAGCTCGAAACGGATCAGCTCCTACGAGCAGTACTTC
CASSSKRISSYEQYF
>TRBV6-5|TRBJ2-7|NA|TRBD2
TGTGCCAGCAGTTTAGCGGGTGTAAACTACGAGCAGTACTTC
CASSLAGVNYEQYF
>TRBV6-5|TRBJ1-2|few|NA
TGTGCCAGCAGCCCCGGCGGCATTCTCTATGGCTACACCTTC
CASSPGGILYGYTF
>TRBV5-1|TRBJ2-3|few|NA
TGCGCCAGCAGCTTGGGGCGAGGCGGGGATTACACAGATACGCAGTATTTT
CASSLGRGGDYTDTQYF
>TRBV20-1|TRBJ2-2|NA|TRBD2
TGCAGTGCTAGAGATGGGGCTAGCGGTGCGAACACCGGGGAGCTGTTTTTT
CSARDGASGANTGELFF
>TRBV20-1|TRBJ2-5|NA|TRBD1
TGCAGTGCTATACAGGGGAGTCAGGAGACCCAGTACTTC
CSAIQGSQETQYF
>TRBV20-1|TRBJ1-2|medium-sized|TRBD1
TGCAGTGCCGCGAGGACAGGGCCGGGGGGCTACACCTTC
CSAARTGPGGYTF
>TRBV12-3/TRBV12-4|TRBJ1-4|few|TRBD1
TGTGCCAGTCGTCGACAGGGGCTCGAAGATGAAAAACTGTTTTTT
CASRRQGLEDEKLFF
>TRBV3-2|TRBJ2-3|NA|NA
TGTGCCAGCAGCCTATCCCGTTTAGGAACGCAGTATTTT
CASSLSRLGTQYF
>TRBV10-3|TRBJ1-1|NA|NA
TGTGCCATCAGTGAGTTTCACTCGGGCGCCCTGAACACTGAAGCTTTCTTT
CAISEFHSGALNTEAFF
>TRBV5-1|TRBJ2-7|NA|NA
TGCGCCAGCAGCTTGGCCGCGGGGTTTGAGTACGAGCAGTACTTC
CASSLAAGFEYEQYF
>TRBV28|TRBJ2-5|NA|NA
TGTGCCAGCAGTTTATATCGCCCGGGCGGGGAGACCCAGTACTTC
CASSLYRPGGETQYF
>TRBV5-1|TRBJ2-1|NA|NA
TGCGCCAGCAGCTTGGCCCCCCAAGGGGTTTACAATGAGCAGTTCTTC
CASSLAPQGVYNEQFF
>TRBV4-1|TRBJ2-1|NA|TRBD2
TGCGCCAGCAGCCACGGACTAGCGGGAAACAATGAGCAGTTCTTC
CASSHGLAGNNEQFF
>TRBV12-3/TRBV12-4|TRBJ1-1|few|TRBD1
TGTGCCAGCACGCTGGGGGCAGGGGGCACTGAAGCTTTCTTT
CASTLGAGGTEAFF
>TRBV7-6|TRBJ1-4|NA|NA
TGTGCCAGCAGCTTAAGGGTCATAGAGACACCAACTAATGAAAAACTGTTTTTT
CASSLRVIETPTNEKLFF
>TRBV5-1|TRBJ2-5|NA|TRBD2
TGCGCCAGCAGCTTGACCCTAGCGGGGTTAGAGACCCAGTACTTC
CASSLTLAGLETQYF
>TRBV9|TRBJ1-2|NA|NA
TGTGCCAGCAGCACCCAGCGGGGGAGAAACTATGGCTACACCTTC
CASSTQRGRNYGYTF
>TRBV20-1|TRBJ1-5|NA|TRBD1
TGCAGTGCCTTGACAGGGAACAATCAGCCCCAGCATTTT
CSALTGNNQPQHF
>TRBV6-5|TRBJ1-2|many|NA
TGTGCCAGCAGTTACACGGACCGACCGGATGCTGGCTACACCTTC
CASSYTDRPDAGYTF
>TRBV3-1|TRBJ1-4|NA|TRBD1
TGTGCCAGCAGCCCGCAGACAGGGGGTGTACAGGAACTGTTTTTT
CASSPQTGGVQELFF
>TRBV4-1|TRBJ1-2|NA|TRBD1
TGCGCCAGCAGCCAGGGTTTTGACAGGGGCTATGGCTACACCTTC
CASSQGFDRGYGYTF
>TRBV27|TRBJ2-2|few|NA
TGTGCCAGCAGTTTCCCGCACACCGGGGAGCTGTTTTTT
CASSFPHTGELFF
>TRBV12-3/TRBV12-4|TRBJ2-4|NA|NA
TGTGCCAGCAGTTTTGCCCCTGTCATTCAGTACTTC
CASSFAPVIQYF
>TRBV20-1|TRBJ2-7|NA|NA
TGCAGTGCTAGTGTATTAGCCGGGACAATGACCTACGAGCAGTACTTC
CSASVLAGTMTYEQYF
>TRBV28|TRBJ2-3|NA|TRBD2
TGTGCCAGCAGTCTCCGGGGAGGGGCAGATACGCAGTATTTT
CASSLRGGADTQYF